Each of the 24 T cell receptor beta chains below was sequenced from the same sample in a study of T cell repertoires in cytomegalovirus infection. TCRdb re-analysed the reads in MiXCR, keeping a single row per CDR3 protein. Of about a million distinct CDR3 sequences listed, about a third are singletons. These receptors lack a known antigen. Sequencing used cultured CD8+ T cells from PBMCs, obtained from culture after CMV antigen stimulation. These receptors were obtained from a human donor in good health (CMV status not recorded). Some clones in this sample may be carry-over from other donors' samples.

This clonotype was picked up a small number of times. The J gene is TRBJ2-2, the V gene TRBV28, with TRBD1 matching over 8 bases. Per the germline V gene, CDR1 is MDHEN and CDR2 is SYDVKM. There are 15 residues in the CDR3. V gave up 6 bases and J gave up 7 bases; unmatched junction bases: 10. The CDR3 DNA is TGTGCCAGCAGCCCCAGGGGGCGGGTAGTCGGGGAGCTGTTTTTT. This sequence encodes CASSPRGRVVGELFF.

This clonotype has just a few counts. V gene TRBV12-3 or TRBV12-4 combines with J gene TRBJ2-1, with TRBD2 identical over 12 bases. The trim removed 5 bases at V and 14 bases at J, leaving 7 bases unmatched. There are 13 residues in the CDR3. The CDR3 loop reads CASSLGLAGREFF. CDR3 DNA sequence: TGTGCCAGCAGTCTCGGACTAGCGGGGCGGGAGTTCTTC.

The chain's CDR3 is CASSPRQNLATNEKLFF. CDR3 coding DNA: TGTGCCAGCAGCCCACGACAGAACCTTGCAACTAATGAAAAACTGTTTTTT. The chain joins TRBV5-5 to TRBJ1-4; TRBD1 is a possible D gene (5 bases). CDR3 size: 17 residues. Trimming removed 4 bases from V and 0 bases from J, with 16 bases in between. CDR1 SGHKS and CDR2 YYEKEE come from the germline V gene (reference sequence).

The chain employs TRBV12-3 or TRBV12-4 and TRBJ2-4; TRBD1 matches at 10 bases. There are 16 residues in the CDR3. J was trimmed by 4 bases and V by 2 bases; bases with no gene match: 5. CDR3: CASSLLPDRGKNIQYF. In DNA form, the CDR3 reads TGTGCCAGCAGTTTACTCCCGGACAGGGGGAAAAACATTCAGTACTTC.

This sequence joins TRBV27 and TRBJ2-7; D is perhaps TRBD1 (5 bases). With 1 base removed from V and 5 bases from J, the gap between germline ends came to 15 bases. Germline values: CDR1 MNHEY, CDR2 SMNVEV (reference sequence). The CDR3 runs 15 residues. For the CDR3, the DNA is TGTGCCAGCAGTTTATATCCAGGGCTGTTCGACGAGCAGTACGTC. This codes for CASSLYPGLFDEQYV.

The chain is built from TRBV20-1 and TRBJ2-1, with 12 bases identical to TRBD2. V trimming: 0 bases; J trimming: 7 bases; junction bases outside the gene matches: 4. CDR1 is DFQATT and CDR2 is SNEGSKA in the germline V gene (reference sequence). This CDR3 has 15 amino acids. The CDR3 nucleotides are TGCAGTGCTAGAGATTGGCTAGCGGGGGGGAATGAGCAGTTCTTC. Encoded protein: CSARDWLAGGNEQFF.

This clonotype was seen a few times. The gene calls are TRBV19 and TRBJ1-2; D ambiguous. Germline loops: CDR1 LNHDA, CDR2 SQIVND (reference sequence). The CDR3 contains 13 residues. V lost 2 bases, J lost 0 bases, and 4 bases lay in between. The CDR3 bases are TGTGCCAGTAGTATAAGTTCTAACTATGGCTACACCTTC. This gives the protein CASSISSNYGYTF. Together with reference TRBV19 and TRBJ1-2, the CDR3 gives the full variable domain: DGGITQSPKYLFRKEGQNVTLSCEQNLNHDAMYWYRQDPGQGLRLIYYSQIVNDFQKGDIAEGYSVSREKKESFPLTVTSAQKNPTAFYLCASSISSNYGYTFGSGTRLTVV.

The genes are TRBV27 and TRBJ2-7, with D perhaps TRBD2 (6 bases). Trimming shortened V by 3 bases and J by 6 bases, and 15 bases separated the two germline ends. In germline, CDR1 is MNHEY, CDR2 SMNVEV (reference sequence). The CDR3 is 14 residues long. The CDR3 spells CASSLGDSSREQYF. CDR3 nucleotide sequence: TGTGCCAGCAGTTTGGGGGACTCTAGTCGCGAGCAGTACTTC.

This clonotype was observed once. This CDR3 is missing its conserved last phenylalanine or tryptophan, likely due to a read error. This chain joins TRBV20-1 and TRBJ1-2, with TRBD1 as a possible D gene (5 bases). The CDR3 sequence is 13 residues long. Trimming removed 4 bases at V and 5 bases at J, with 14 bases between. Germline values: CDR1 DFQATT, CDR2 SNEGSKA (reference sequence). CDR3 nucleotides: TGCAGTGCTAATCAGGGAGGAGAATATGGCTACACCGTC. Protein product: CSANQGGEYGYTV.

This clonotype has more than one count but fewer than ten. The CDR3 sequence: CASSFLAPETQYF. For the CDR3, the DNA is TGTGCCAGCAGTTTTTTGGCTCCAGAGACCCAGTACTTC. The chain links TRBV28 to TRBJ2-5, with D hard to call. This CDR3 is built from 13 residues. Trimming took off 3 bases at V and 4 bases at J, with 9 bases between the two ends. Germline CDR1 reads MDHEN; CDR2 reads SYDVKM.

The rearrangement links TRBV6-5 to TRBJ2-5; 8 bases agree with TRBD2. Germline CDR1 is MNHEY and CDR2 is SVGAGI. This CDR3 region has 14 residues. Losses at the gene ends were 7 bases for V and 5 bases for J; bases not matched to a gene: 9. The CDR3: CASTPGGAMETQYF. For the CDR3, the DNA is TGTGCCAGCACTCCCGGGGGGGCCATGGAGACCCAGTACTTC.

This clonotype was seen a few times. The chain employs TRBV12-3 or TRBV12-4 and TRBJ1-1; the D gene is possibly TRBD1 (5 bases). The CDR3 runs to 16 residues. Trimming took 7 bases from V and 0 from J, leaving 18 bases between them. As DNA, the CDR3 is TGTGCCAGCATCATAGGCCCAGGGCTCATGAACACTGAAGCTTTCTTT. It codes for CASIIGPGLMNTEAFF.

The sample holds many counts of this clonotype. V usage is TRBV7-2 and J usage is TRBJ1-1; TRBD1 matches 7 bases. The length of the CDR3 is 15 residues. V lost 4 bases to trimming and J lost 1 base; unmatched junction nucleotides: 6. CDR1 and CDR2 from the germline V gene are SGHTA and FQGNSA. The DNA for the CDR3 is TGTGCCAGCAGCTCCTTACAGGGGCAGAACACTGAAGCTTTCTTT. As protein: CASSSLQGQNTEAFF.

This clonotype showed up many times. V usage is TRBV7-9 and J usage is TRBJ1-1; 7 bases line up with TRBD1. The V gene end was trimmed by 5 bases and the J gene end by 6 bases; junction bases not matched to a gene: 3. The CDR3 is made up of 12 amino acids. Germline V gene sequence: CDR1 SEHNR, CDR2 FQNEAQ (reference sequence). CDR3 amino acids: CASSVGTAEAFF. CDR3 in DNA: TGTGCCAGCAGCGTAGGGACAGCTGAAGCTTTCTTT.

The genes are TRBV2 and TRBJ2-7; no clear D. CDR1 and CDR2 from the germline V gene are SNHLY and FYNNEI. The V end lost 0 bases, the J end lost 4 bases, and 16 bases lay between the germline ends. The CDR3 is made up of 16 amino acids. CDR3 residues: CASSEAIRTHRYEQYV. CDR3 in DNA: TGTGCCAGCAGTGAAGCCATCCGGACGCACCGGTACGAGCAGTACGTC.

The rearrangement joins TRBV5-5 to TRBJ2-2; the D gene is possibly TRBD1 (6 bases). Germline CDR1 SGHKS, CDR2 YYEKEE (reference sequence). This CDR3 region has 16 residues. Trimming left V 4 bases short and J 1 base short, with 14 bases between. The CDR3 spells CASSPTTTGNTGELFF. The CDR3, as DNA: TGTGCCAGCAGCCCAACGACGACAGGGAACACCGGGGAGCTGTTTTTT.

This clonotype was found a few times. The rearrangement links TRBV6-2 or TRBV6-3 to TRBJ2-7; 8 bases agree with TRBD1. Trimming at V came to 5 bases and at J to 5 bases, leaving 11 bases not matched to a gene. Germline V lookup: CDR1 MNHEY, CDR2 SVGEGT. This CDR3 has 15 residues. As DNA, the CDR3 is TGTGCCAGCAGTGACCGGACAGGGATGATCGACGAGCAGTACGTC. It is translated as CASSDRTGMIDEQYV.

This chain connects TRBV7-9 to TRBJ2-1; TRBD2 aligns across 10 bases. The CDR3 spans 16 residues. Germline V gene sequence: CDR1 SEHNR, CDR2 FQNEAQ (reference sequence). V dropped 6 bases and J dropped 8; count of bases not matched to a gene: 13. The CDR3 loop is CASSPASSGGADEQFF. The CDR3 DNA is TGTGCCAGCAGTCCAGCCTCAAGCGGGGGGGCAGATGAGCAGTTCTTC.

The chain is built from TRBV12-3 or TRBV12-4 and TRBJ1-2; the D is unclear. The V end lost 1 base, the J end lost 3 bases, and 9 bases lay between the germline ends. CDR3 size: 14 residues. The CDR3 spells CASSLGQGYYGYTF. The DNA of the CDR3 is TGTGCCAGCAGTTTAGGACAAGGGTACTATGGCTACACCTTC.

This chain uses TRBV28 with TRBJ2-1; a possible D gene is TRBD1 (6 bases). Trimming stripped 3 bases from V and 3 bases from J, with 15 bases between. CDR1 MDHEN and CDR2 SYDVKM come from the germline V gene. The CDR3 runs 16 residues. CDR3 coding DNA: TGTGCCAGCAGTTTCAGGGGAAGGTCCATCTACAATGAGCAGTTCTTC. The encoded protein is CASSFRGRSIYNEQFF.

The genes are TRBV20-1 and TRBJ1-2; 7 bases are shared with TRBD1. J was trimmed by 2 bases and V by 1 base; bases with no gene match: 7. The CDR3 length is 15 residues. CDR1 is DFQATT and CDR2 is SNEGSKA in the germline V gene (reference sequence). DNA of the CDR3: TGCAGTGCTAGAGTTGGACCGGGACAGAACTATGGCTACACCTTC. Translated, it gives CSARVGPGQNYGYTF.

This clonotype was seen more than once but under ten times. This CDR3 is CASSFRDRDGEQYF. The CDR3 coding sequence is TGCGCCAGCAGCTTCCGGGACAGGGATGGCGAGCAGTACTTC. The rearrangement links TRBV5-1 to TRBJ2-7; 9 nucleotides agree with TRBD1. Trimming cost V 2 bases and J 6 bases; bases outside gene matches: 6. This CDR3 is built from 14 residues. Germline values: CDR1 SGHRS, CDR2 YFSETQ.

This clonotype appeared a few times. The chain combines TRBV27 with TRBJ2-1; a possible D gene is TRBD1 (5 bases). This CDR3 is built from 13 residues. The V end was cut by 4 bases, the J end by 5 bases, with 9 bases between. CDR1 is MNHEY, CDR2 SMNVEV, per germline (reference sequence). In nucleotides, the CDR3 is TGTGCCAGCAGTTCTCAGGGAAACAATGAGCAGTTCTTC. Protein: CASSSQGNNEQFF.

The chain links TRBV6-2 or TRBV6-3 to TRBJ1-1, with D uncertain. Germline assignment: CDR1 MNHEY and CDR2 SVGEGT. V was cut by 2 bases and J by 2 bases, with 6 bases left in between. The CDR3 is 13 residues long. CDR3 DNA: TGTGCCAGCAGTTACCAGGATAACACTGAAGCTTTCTTT. Translating gives CASSYQDNTEAFF.